This T cell receptor (beta chain) was documented in a study of STAT5B mutations in CD4+ large granular lymphocyte leukemia. The junction had 8 bases not matched to a gene; V was cut back by 4 bases and J by 3 bases. This CDR3 spans 15 amino acids. Germline V gene lookup returns CDR1 SGHTA and CDR2 FQGNSA. Generated by immunoSEQ multiplex PCR, the TCRdb table keeps only in-frame clones and is missing some. The sample shows 5,000 or so clones, 80% to 90% of them seen only once. This TCR was recovered from a man aged 35-49 years with CD4+ T-cell large granular lymphocyte leukemia. V gene TRBV7-2 combines with J gene TRBJ1-2; TRBD1 matches 7 bases. Sequenced material: PBMCs. CDR3 region: CASSSKGAEDYGYTF. CDR3 nucleotide sequence: TGTGCCAGCAGCTCCAAGGGGGCCGAGGACTATGGCTACACCTTC.